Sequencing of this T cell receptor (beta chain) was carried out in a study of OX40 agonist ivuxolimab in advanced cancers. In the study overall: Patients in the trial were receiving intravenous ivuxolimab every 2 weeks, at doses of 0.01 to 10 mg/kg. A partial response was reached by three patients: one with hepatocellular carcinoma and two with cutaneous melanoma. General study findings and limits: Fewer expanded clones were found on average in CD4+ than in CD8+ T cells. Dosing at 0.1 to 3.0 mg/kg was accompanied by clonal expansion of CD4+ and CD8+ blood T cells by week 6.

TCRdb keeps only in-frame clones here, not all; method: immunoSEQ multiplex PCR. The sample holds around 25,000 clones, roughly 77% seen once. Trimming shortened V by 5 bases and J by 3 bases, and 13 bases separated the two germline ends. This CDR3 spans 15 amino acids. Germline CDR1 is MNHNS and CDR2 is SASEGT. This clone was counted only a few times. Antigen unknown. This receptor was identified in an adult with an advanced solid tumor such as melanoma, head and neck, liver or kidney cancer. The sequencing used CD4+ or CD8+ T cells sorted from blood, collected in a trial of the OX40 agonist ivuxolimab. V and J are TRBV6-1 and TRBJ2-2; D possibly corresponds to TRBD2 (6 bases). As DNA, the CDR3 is TGTGCCAGCAGTCCCGGGACTTTGGACACCGGGGAGCTGTTTTTT. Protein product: CASSPGTLDTGELFF.